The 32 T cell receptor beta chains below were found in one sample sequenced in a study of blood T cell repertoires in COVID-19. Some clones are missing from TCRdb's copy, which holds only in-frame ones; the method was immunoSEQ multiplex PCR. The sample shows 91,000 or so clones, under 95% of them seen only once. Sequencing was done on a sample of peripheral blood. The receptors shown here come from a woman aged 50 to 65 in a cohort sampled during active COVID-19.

The CDR3 protein is CASGFVRGDTQYF. The CDR3 coding sequence is TGTGCCAGCGGATTTGTTAGGGGGGATACGCAGTATTTT. The rearrangement joins TRBV5-4 to TRBJ2-3; D possibly corresponds to TRBD1 (6 bases). Germline V gene data show CDR1 as SGHNT and CDR2 as YYREEE (reference sequence). Between the trimmed V and J ends, which lost 7 bases and 6 bases, there was a span of 15 bases. The CDR3 totals 13 residues.

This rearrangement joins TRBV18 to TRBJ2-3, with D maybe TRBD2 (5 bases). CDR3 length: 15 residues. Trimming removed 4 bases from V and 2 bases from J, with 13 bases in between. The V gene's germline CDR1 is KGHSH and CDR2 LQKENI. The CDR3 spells CASSRQGLTTDTQYF. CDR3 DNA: TGTGCCAGCTCACGTCAAGGACTTACCACAGATACGCAGTATTTT.

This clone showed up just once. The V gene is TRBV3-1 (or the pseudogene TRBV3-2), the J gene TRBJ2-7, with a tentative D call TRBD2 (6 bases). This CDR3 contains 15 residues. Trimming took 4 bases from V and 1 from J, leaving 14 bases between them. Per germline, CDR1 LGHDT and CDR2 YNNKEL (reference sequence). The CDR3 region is CASSRGVEGSYEQYF. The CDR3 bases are TGTGCCAGCAGCCGCGGGGTCGAAGGGTCCTACGAGCAGTACTTC.

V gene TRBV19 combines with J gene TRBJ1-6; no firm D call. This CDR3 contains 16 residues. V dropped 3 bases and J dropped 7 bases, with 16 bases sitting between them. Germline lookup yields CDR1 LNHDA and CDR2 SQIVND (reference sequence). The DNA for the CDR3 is TGTGCCAGTAGTATTAGGTTCGGGATATCGAATTCACCCCTCCACTTT. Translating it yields CASSIRFGISNSPLHF.

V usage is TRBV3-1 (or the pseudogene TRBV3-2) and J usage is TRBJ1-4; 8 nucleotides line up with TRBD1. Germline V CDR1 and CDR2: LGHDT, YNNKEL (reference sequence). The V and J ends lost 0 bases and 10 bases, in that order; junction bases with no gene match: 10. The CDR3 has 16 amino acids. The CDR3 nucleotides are TGTGCCAGCAGCCAAGAAACAGGGGGAAGAGAAGGAAAACTGTTTTTT. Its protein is CASSQETGGREGKLFF.

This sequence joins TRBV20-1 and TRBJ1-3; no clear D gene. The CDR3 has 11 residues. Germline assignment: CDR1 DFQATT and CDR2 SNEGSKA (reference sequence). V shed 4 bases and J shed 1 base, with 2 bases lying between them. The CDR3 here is CSATSGNTIYF. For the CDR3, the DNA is TGCAGTGCTACATCTGGAAACACCATATATTTT.

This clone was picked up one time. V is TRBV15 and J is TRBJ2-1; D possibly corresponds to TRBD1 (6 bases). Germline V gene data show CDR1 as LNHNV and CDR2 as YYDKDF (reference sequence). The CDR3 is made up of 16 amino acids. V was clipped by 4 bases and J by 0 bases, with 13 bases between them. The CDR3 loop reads CATSTRQESSYNEQFF. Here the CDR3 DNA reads TGTGCCACCAGCACCCGACAGGAGAGCTCCTACAATGAGCAGTTCTTC.

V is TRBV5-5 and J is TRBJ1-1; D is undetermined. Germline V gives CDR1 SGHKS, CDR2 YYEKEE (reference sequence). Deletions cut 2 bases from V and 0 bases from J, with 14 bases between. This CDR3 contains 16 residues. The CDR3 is CASSLTVISMNTEAFF. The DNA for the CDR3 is TGTGCCAGCAGCTTAACGGTAATTTCTATGAACACTGAAGCTTTCTTT.

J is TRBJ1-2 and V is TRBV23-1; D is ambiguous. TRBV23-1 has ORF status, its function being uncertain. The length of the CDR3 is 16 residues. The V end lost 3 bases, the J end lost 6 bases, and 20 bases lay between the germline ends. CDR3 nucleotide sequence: TGCGCCAGCAGTCATCCCGCCGGGGATAGGGCGGATGGCTACACCTTC. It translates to CASSHPAGDRADGYTF.

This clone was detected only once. For the CDR3, the DNA is TGCGCCAGCAGCTTGCAGACCGGGACAGATCGTTCATCTAATGAAAAACTGTTTTTT. Translated: CASSLQTGTDRSSNEKLFF. This chain uses TRBV5-1 with TRBJ1-4; TRBD1 agrees at 7 bases. The trim removed 1 base at V and 3 bases at J, leaving 15 bases unmatched. Germline V gene data show CDR1 as SGHRS and CDR2 as YFSETQ. The CDR3 runs 19 residues.

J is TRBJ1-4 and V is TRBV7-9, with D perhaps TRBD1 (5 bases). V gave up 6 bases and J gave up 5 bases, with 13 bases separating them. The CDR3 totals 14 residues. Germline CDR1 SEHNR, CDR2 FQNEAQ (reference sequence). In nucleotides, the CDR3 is TGTGCCAGCAGTTCGGACATGGGGAATGAAAAACTGTTTTTT. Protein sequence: CASSSDMGNEKLFF.

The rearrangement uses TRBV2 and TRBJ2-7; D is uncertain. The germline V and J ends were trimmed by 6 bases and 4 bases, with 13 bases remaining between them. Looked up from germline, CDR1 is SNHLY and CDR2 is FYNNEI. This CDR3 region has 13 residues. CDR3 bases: TGTGCCAGCAGCTCCTCCCCCCCTTACGAGCAGTACTTC. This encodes CASSSSPPYEQYF.

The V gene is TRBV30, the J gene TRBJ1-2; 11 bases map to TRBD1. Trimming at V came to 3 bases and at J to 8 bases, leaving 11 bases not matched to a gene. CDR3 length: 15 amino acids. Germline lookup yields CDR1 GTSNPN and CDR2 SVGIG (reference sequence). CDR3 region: CAWRGQGVRGEGYTF. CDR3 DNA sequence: TGTGCCTGGAGGGGACAGGGGGTACGGGGGGAAGGCTACACCTTC. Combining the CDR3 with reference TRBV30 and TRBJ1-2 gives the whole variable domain SQTIHQWPATLVQPVGSPLSLECTVEGTSNPNLYWYRQAAGRGLQLLFYSVGIGQISSEVPQNLSASRPQDRQFILSSKKLLLSDSGFYLCAWRGQGVRGEGYTFGSGTRLTVV.

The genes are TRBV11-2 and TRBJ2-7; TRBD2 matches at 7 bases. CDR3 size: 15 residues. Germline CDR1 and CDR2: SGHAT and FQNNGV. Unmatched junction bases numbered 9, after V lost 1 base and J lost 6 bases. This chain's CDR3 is CASSLVGGEVGEQYF. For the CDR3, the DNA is TGTGCCAGCAGCTTAGTGGGAGGGGAAGTCGGCGAGCAGTACTTC. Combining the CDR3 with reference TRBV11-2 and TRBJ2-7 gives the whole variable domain EAGVAQSPRYKIIEKRQSVAFWCNPISGHATLYWYQQILGQGPKLLIQFQNNGVVDDSQLPKDRFSAERLKGVDSTLKIQPAKLEDSAVYLCASSLVGGEVGEQYFGPGTRLTVT.

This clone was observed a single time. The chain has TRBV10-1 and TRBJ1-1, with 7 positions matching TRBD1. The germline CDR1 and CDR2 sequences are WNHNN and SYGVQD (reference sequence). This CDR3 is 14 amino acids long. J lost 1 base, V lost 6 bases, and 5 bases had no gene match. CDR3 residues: CASSARDRNTEAFF. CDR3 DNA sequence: TGCGCCAGCAGCGCCCGGGACAGGAACACTGAAGCTTTCTTT.

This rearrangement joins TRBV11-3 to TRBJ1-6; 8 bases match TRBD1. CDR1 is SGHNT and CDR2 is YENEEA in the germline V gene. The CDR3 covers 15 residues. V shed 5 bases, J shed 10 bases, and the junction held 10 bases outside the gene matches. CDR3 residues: CASSARQGWGSPLHF. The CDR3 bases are TGTGCCAGCAGCGCACGACAGGGGTGGGGATCACCCCTCCACTTT.

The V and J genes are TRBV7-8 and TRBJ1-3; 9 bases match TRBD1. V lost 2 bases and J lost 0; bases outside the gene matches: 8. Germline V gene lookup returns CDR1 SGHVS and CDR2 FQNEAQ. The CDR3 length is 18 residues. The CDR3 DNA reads TGTGCCAGCAGCTTATTGAGGGGACAGGGCAACTCTGGAAACACCATATATTTT. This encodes CASSLLRGQGNSGNTIYF. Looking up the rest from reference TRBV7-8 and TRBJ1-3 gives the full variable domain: GAGVSQSPRYKVAKRGQDVALRCDPISGHVSLFWYQQALGQGPEFLTYFQNEAQLDKSGLPSDRFFAERPEGSVSTLKIQRTQQEDSAVYLCASSLLRGQGNSGNTIYFGEGSWLTVV.

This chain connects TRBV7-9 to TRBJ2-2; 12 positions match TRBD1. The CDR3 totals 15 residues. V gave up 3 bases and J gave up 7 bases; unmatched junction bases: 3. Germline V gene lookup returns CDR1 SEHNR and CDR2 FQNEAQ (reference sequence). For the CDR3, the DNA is TGTGCCAGCAGCTTGGGGACAGGGGGCTTCGGGGAGCTGTTTTTT. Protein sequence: CASSLGTGGFGELFF.

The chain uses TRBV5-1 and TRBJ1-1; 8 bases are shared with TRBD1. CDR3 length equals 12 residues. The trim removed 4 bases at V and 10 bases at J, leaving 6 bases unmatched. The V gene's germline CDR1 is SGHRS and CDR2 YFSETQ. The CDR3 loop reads CASSGTGLRAFF. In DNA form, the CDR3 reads TGCGCCAGCAGCGGGACAGGTTTGCGAGCTTTCTTT.

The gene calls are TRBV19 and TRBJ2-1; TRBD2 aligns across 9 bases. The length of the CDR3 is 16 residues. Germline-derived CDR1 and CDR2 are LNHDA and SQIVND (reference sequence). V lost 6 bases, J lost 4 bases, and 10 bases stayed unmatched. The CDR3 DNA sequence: TGTGCCAGTAGGGATGCCGGGACTAGCCGATACAATGAGCAGTTCTTC. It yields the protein CASRDAGTSRYNEQFF.

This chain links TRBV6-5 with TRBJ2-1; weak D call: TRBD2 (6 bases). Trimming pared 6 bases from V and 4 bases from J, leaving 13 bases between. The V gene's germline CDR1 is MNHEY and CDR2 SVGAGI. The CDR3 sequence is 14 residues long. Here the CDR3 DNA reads TGTGCCAGCAGCCCCGGGGGTGGGTACAATGAGCAGTTCTTC. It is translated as CASSPGGGYNEQFF.

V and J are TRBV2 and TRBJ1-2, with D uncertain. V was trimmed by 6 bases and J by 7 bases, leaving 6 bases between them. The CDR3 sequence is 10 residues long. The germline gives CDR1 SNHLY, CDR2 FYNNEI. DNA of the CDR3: TGTGCCAGCAGGTCCGGTGGCTACACCTTC. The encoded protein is CASRSGGYTF.

CDR3 DNA sequence: TGTGCCAGCCAGGGGCCGAACACAGATACGCAGTATTTT. This sequence encodes CASQGPNTDTQYF. The chain uses TRBV28 and TRBJ2-3; tentatively, D is TRBD1 (6 bases). Germline V lookup: CDR1 MDHEN, CDR2 SYDVKM. CDR3 length: 13 amino acids. Between the trimmed V and J ends, which lost 8 bases and 2 bases, there was a span of 11 bases.

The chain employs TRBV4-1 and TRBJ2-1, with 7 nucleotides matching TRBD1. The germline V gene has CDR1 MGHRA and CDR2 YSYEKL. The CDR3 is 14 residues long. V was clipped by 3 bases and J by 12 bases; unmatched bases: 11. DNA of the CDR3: TGCGCCAGCAGCCAGCCAGACAGGGACGCGGGGCAGTTCTTC. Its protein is CASSQPDRDAGQFF.

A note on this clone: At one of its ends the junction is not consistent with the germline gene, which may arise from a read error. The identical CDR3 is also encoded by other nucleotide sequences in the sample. The CDR3, as DNA: TGCGCCAGCAGTCCAATTACAGGGGGCGACTATGGCTACACCTTC. Translated, it gives CASSPITGGDYGYTF. The chain carries TRBV28 and TRBJ1-2, with 9 bases fitting TRBD1. Germline V gene data show CDR1 as MDHEN and CDR2 as SYDVKM. The CDR3 contains 15 residues.

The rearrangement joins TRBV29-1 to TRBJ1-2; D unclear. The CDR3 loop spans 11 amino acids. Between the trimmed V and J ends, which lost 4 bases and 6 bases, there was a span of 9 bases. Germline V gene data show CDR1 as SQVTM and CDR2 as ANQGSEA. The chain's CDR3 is CSVGSSDGYTF. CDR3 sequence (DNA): TGCAGCGTTGGGAGTTCTGATGGCTACACCTTC.

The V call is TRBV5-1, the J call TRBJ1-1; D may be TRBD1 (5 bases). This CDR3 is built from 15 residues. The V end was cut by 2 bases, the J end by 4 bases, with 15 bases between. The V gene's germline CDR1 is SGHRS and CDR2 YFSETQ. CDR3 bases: TGCGCCAGCAGCTTACAGAGGCCGGGGGGCACTGAAGCTTTCTTT. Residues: CASSLQRPGGTEAFF.

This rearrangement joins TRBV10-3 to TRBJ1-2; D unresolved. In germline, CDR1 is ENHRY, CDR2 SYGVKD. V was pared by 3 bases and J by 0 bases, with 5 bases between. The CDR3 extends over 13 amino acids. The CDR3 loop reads CAISESANYGYTF. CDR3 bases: TGTGCCATCAGTGAATCCGCTAACTATGGCTACACCTTC.

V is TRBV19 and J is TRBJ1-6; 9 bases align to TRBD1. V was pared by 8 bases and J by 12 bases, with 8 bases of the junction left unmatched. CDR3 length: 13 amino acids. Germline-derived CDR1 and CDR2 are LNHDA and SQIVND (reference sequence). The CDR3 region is CASSGTGPLPLHF. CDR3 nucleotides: TGTGCCAGTTCCGGGACAGGGCCCTTACCCCTCCACTTT.

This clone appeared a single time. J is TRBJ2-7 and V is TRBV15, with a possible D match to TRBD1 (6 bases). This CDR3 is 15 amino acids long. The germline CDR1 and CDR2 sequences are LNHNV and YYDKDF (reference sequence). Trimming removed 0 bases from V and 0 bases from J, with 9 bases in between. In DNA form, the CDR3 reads TGTGCCACCAGCAGAGATGGGGGCAGCTCCTACGAGCAGTACTTC. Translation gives CATSRDGGSSYEQYF.

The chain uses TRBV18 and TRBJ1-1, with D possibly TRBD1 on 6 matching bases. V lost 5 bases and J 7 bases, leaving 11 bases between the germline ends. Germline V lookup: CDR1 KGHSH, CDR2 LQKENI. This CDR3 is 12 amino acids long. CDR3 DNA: TGTGCCAGCTCATTGGACAGTTTTGAAGCTTTCTTT. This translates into CASSLDSFEAFF.

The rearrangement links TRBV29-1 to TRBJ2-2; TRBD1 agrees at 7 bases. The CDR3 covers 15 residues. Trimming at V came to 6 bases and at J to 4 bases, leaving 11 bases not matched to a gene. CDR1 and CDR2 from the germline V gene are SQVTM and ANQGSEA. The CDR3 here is CSVSSWTGPTGELFF. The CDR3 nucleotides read TGCAGCGTCTCCAGTTGGACAGGTCCCACCGGGGAGCTGTTTTTT.